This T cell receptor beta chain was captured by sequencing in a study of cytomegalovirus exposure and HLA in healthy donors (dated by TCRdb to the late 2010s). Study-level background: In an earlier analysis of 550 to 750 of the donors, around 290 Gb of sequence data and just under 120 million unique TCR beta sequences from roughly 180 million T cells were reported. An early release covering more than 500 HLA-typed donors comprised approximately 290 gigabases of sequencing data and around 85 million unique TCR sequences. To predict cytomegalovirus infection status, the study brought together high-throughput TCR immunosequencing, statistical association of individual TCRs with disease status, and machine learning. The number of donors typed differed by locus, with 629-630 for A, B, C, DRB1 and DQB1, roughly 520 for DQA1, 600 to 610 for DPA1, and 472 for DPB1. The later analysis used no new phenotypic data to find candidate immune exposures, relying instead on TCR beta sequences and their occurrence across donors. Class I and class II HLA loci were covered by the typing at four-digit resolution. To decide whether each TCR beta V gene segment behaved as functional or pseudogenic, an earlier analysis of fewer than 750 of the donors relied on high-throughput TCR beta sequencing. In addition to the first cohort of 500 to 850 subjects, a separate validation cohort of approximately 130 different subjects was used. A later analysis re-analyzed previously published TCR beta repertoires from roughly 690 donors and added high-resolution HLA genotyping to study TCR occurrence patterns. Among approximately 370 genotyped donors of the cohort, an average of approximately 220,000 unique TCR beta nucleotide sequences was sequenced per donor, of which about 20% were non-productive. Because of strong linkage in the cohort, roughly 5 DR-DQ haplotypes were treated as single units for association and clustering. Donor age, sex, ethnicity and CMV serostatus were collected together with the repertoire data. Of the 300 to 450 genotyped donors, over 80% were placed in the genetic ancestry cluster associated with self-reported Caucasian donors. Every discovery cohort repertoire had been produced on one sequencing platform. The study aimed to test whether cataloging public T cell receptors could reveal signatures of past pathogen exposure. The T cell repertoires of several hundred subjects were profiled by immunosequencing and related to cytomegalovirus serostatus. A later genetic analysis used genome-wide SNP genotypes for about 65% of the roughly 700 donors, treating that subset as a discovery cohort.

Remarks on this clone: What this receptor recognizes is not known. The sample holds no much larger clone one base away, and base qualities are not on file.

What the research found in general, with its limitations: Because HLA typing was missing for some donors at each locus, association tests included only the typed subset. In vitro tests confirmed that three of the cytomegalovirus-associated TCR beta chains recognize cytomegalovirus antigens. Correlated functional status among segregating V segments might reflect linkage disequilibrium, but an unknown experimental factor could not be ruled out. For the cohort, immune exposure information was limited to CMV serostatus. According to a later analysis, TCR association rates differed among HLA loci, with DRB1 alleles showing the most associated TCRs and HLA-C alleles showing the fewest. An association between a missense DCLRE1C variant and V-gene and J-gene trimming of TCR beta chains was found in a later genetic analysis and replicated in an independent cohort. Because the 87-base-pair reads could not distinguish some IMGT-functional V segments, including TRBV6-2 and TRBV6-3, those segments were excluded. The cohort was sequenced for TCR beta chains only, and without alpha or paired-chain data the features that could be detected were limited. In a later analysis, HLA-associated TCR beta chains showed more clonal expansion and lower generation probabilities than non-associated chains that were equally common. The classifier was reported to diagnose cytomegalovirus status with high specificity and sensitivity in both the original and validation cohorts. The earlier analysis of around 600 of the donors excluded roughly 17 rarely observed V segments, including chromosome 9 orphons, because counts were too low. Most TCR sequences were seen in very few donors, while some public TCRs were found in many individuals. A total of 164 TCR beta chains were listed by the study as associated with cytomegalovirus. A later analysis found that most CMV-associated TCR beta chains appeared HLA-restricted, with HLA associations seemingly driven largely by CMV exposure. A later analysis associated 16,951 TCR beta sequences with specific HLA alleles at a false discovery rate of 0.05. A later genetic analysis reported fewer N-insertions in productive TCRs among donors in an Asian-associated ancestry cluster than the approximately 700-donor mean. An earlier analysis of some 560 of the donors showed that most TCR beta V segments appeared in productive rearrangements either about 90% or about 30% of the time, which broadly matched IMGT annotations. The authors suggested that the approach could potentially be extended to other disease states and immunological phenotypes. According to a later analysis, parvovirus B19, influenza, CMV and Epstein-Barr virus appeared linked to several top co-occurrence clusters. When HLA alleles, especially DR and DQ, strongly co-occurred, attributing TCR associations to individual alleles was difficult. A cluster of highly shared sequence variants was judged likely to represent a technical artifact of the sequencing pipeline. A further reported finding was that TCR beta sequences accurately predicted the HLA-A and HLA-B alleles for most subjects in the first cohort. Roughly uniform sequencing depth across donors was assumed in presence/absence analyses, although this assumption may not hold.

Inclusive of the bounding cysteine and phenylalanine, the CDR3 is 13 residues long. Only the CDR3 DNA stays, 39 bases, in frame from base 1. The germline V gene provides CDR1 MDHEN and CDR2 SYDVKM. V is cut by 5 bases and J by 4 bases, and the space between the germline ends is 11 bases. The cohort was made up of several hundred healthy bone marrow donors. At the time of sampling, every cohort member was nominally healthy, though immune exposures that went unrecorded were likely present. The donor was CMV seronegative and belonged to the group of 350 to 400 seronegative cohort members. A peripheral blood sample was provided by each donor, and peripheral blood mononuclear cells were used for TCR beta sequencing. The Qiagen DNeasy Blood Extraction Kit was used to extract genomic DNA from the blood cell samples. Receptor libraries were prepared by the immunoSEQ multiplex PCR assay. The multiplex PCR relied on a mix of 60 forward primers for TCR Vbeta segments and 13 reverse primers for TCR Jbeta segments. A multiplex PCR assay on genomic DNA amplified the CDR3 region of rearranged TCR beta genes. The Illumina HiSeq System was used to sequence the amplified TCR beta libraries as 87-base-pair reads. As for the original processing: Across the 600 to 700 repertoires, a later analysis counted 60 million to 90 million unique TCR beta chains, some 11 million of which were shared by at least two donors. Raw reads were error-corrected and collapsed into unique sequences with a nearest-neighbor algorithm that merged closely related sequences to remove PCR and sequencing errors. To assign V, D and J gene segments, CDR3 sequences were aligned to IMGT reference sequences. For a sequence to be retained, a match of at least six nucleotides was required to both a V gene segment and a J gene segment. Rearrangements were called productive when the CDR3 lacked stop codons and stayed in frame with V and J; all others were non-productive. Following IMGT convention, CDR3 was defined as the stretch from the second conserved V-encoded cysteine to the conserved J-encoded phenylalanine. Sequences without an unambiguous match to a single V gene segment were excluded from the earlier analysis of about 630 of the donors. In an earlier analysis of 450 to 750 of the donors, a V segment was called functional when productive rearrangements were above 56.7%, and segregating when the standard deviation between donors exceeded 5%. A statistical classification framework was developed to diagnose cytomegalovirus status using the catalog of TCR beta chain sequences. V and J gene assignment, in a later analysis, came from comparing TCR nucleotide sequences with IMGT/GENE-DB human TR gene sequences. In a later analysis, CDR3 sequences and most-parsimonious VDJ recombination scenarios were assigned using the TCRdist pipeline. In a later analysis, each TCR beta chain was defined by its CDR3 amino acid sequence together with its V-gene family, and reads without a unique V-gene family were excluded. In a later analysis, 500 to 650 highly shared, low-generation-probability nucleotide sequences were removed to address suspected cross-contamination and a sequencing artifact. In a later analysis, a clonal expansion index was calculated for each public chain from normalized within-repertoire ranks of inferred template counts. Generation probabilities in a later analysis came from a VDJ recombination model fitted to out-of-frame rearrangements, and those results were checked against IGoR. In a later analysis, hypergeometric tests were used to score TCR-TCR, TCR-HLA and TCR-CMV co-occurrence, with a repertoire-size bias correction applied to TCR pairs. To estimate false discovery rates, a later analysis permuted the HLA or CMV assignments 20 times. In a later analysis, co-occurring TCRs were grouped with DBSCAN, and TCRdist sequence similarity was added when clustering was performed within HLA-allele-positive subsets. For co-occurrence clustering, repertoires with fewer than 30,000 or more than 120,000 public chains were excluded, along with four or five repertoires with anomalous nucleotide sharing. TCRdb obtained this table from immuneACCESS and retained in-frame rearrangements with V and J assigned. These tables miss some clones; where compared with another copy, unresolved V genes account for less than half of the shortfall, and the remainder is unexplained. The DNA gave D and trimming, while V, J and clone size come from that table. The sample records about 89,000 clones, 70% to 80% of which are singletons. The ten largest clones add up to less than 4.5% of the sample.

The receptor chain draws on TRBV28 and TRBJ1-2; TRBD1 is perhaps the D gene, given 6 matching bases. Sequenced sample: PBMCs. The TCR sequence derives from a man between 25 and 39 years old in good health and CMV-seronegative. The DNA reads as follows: TGTGCCAGCAGTCTACAGGGAGCCTATGGCTACACCTTC. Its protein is CASSLQGAYGYTF.